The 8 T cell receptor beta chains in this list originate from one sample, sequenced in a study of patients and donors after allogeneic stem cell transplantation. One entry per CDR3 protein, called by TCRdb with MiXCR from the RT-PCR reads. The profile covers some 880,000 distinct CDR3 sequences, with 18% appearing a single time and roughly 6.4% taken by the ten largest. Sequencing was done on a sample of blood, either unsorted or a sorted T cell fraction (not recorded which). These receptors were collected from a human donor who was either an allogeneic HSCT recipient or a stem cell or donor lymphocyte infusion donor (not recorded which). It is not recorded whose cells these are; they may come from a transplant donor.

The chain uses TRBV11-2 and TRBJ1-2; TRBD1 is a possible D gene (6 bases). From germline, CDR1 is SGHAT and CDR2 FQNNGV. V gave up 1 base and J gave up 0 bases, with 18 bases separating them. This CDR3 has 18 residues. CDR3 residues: CASSLGPGKTGTNYGYTF. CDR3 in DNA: TGTGCCAGCAGCTTAGGGCCCGGGAAGACAGGAACTAACTATGGCTACACCTTC.

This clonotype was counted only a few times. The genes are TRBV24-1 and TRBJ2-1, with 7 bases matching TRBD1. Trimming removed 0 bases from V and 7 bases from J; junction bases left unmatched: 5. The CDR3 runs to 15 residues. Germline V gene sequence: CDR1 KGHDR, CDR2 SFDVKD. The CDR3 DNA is TGTGCCACCAGTGATTTGCAAGGGGGCATAAATGAGCAGTTCTTC. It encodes CATSDLQGGINEQFF.

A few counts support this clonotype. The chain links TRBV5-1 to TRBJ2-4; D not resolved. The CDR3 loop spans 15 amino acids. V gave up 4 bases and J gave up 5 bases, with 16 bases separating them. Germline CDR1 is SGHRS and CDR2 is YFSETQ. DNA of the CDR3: TGCGCCAGCAGCCCGATCGCCAGCCATGAAAACATTCAGTACTTC. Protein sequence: CASSPIASHENIQYF.

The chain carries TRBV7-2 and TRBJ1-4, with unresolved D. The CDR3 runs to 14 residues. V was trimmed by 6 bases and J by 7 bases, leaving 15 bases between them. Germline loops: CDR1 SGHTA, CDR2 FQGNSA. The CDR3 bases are TGTGCCAGCAGATCCGCGACGGGCAGTGAAAAACTGTTTTTT. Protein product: CASRSATGSEKLFF.

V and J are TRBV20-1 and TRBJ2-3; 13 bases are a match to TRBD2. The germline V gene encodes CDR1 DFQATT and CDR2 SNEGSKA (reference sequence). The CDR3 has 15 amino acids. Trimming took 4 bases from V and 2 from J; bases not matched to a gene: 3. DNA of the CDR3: TGCAGTGCTACGGGACTAGCGGGGAACACAGATACGCAGTATTTT. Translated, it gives CSATGLAGNTDTQYF.

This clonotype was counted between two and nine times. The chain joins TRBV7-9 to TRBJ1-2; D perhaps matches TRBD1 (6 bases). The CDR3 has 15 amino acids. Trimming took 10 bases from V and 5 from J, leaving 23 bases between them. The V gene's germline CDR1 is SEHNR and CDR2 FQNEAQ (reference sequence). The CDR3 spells CATKRVTGQTYGYTF. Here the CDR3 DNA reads TGTGCCACCAAGAGGGTTACCGGACAGACGTATGGCTACACCTTC.

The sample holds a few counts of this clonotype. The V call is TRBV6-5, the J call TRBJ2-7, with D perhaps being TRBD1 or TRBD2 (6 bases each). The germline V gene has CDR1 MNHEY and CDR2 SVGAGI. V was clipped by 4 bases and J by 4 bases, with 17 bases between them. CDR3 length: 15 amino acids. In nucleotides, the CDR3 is TGTGCCAGCAGTTTACCTAGGGGGGAATCGTACGAGCAGTACTTC. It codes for CASSLPRGESYEQYF.

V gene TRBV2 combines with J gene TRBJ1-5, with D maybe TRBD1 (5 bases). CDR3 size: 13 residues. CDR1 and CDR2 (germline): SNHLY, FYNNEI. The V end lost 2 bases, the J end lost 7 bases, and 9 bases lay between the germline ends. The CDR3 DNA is TGTGCCAGCAGTGAAAGGGGCGGACAGCCCCAGCATTTT. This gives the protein CASSERGGQPQHF.